The 22 T cell receptor beta chains below were found in one sample sequenced in a study of blood T cells in healthy people across ages. For the second PCR, which ran for 7 to 11 cycles, a sample-barcoded 5' primer and a J-beta primer mix were used. TCRdb itself ran the 5' RACE reads through MiXCR, one entry per CDR3 protein. The sample shows 700,000 to 900,000 distinct CDR3 sequences, about a quarter of them seen only once. These data also formed part of another study, on T cells of mothers and their children.

Material: blood. The origin of the receptors is a boy aged 5-17 years in good health.

The count of this clonotype is one. The rearrangement joins TRBV5-4 to TRBJ2-3; a weak D match, TRBD2 (6 bases). Between the trimmed V and J ends, which lost 0 bases and 4 bases, there was a span of 12 bases. The CDR3 covers 15 residues. CDR1 is SGHNT, CDR2 YYREEE, per germline (reference sequence). CDR3 region: CASSLVPGEADTQYF. CDR3 sequence (DNA): TGTGCCAGCAGCTTGGTTCCGGGAGAGGCAGATACGCAGTATTTT.

This clonotype has only a few counts. The chain links TRBV29-1 to TRBJ2-5; D unclear. Deletions cut 3 bases from V and 3 bases from J, with 11 bases between. CDR3 size: 13 residues. Germline V lookup: CDR1 SQVTM, CDR2 ANQGSEA. The CDR3 region is CSVDETAKETQYF. Here the CDR3 DNA reads TGCAGCGTTGACGAGACCGCGAAAGAGACCCAGTACTTC. Full variable domain (outside the CDR3, taken from reference TRBV29-1 and TRBJ2-5): SAVISQKPSRDICQRGTSLTIQCQVDSQVTMMFWYRQQPGQSLTLIATANQGSEATYESGFVIDKFPISRPNLTFSTLTVSNMSPEDSSIYLCSVDETAKETQYFGPGTRLLVL.

CDR3 nucleotide sequence: TGCGCCAGCAGCCAAGGGACGGAGCCAAATGAAAAACTGTTTTTT. As protein: CASSQGTEPNEKLFF. This rearrangement joins TRBV4-1 to TRBJ1-4; D uncertain. Germline V gene sequence: CDR1 MGHRA, CDR2 YSYEKL. V lost 1 base and J 5 bases, leaving 11 bases between the germline ends. The CDR3 has 15 residues.

This clonotype was counted many times. The rearrangement uses TRBV6-6 and TRBJ2-4; no clear D. The CDR3 spans 15 residues. Looked up from germline, CDR1 is MNHNY and CDR2 is SVGAGI (reference sequence). Trimming pared 0 bases from V and 3 bases from J, leaving 9 bases between. The DNA for the CDR3 is TGTGCCAGCAGTTACTCCGTGGGATACAAAAACATTCAGTACTTC. Its protein product is CASSYSVGYKNIQYF.

The V and J genes are TRBV6-1 and TRBJ2-7, with TRBD1 matching 10 bases. The germline gives CDR1 MNHNS, CDR2 SASEGT. CDR3 length: 14 residues. V was clipped by 6 bases and J by 3 bases; unmatched bases: 5. The CDR3: CASRPGQGYYEQYF. The CDR3 nucleotides read TGTGCCAGCAGGCCGGGACAGGGGTACTACGAGCAGTACTTC.

The V gene is TRBV5-1, the J gene TRBJ1-2; 8 bases line up with TRBD1. Germline CDR1 is SGHRS and CDR2 is YFSETQ. The CDR3 contains 16 residues. The V segment lost 4 bases and the J segment 8 bases; nucleotides outside the gene matches: 16. The CDR3, as DNA: TGCGCCAGCAGCGCGGGGGTCTCCCAGGGGGCTGACGGCTACACCTTC. It yields the protein CASSAGVSQGADGYTF.

This clonotype has just a few counts. This chain joins TRBV5-5 and TRBJ1-2; D gene uncertain. The CDR3 loop spans 14 amino acids. V was trimmed by 3 bases and J by 8 bases, leaving 17 bases between them. Germline V gives CDR1 SGHKS, CDR2 YYEKEE (reference sequence). The chain's CDR3 is CASSWGFRAPGYTF. CDR3 nucleotide sequence: TGTGCCAGCAGCTGGGGATTCCGGGCCCCGGGCTACACCTTC.

V usage is TRBV7-9 and J usage is TRBJ2-1; 7 bases are a match to TRBD1. The CDR3 sequence is 15 residues long. Trimming took 5 bases from V and 0 from J; bases not matched to a gene: 4. Germline loops: CDR1 SEHNR, CDR2 FQNEAQ (reference sequence). The CDR3 protein is CASSGGDSSYNEQFF. The CDR3, as DNA: TGTGCCAGCAGCGGTGGGGACAGCTCCTACAATGAGCAGTTCTTC. Variable domain in full (rest from reference TRBV7-9 and TRBJ2-1): DTGVSQNPRHKITKRGQNVTFRCDPISEHNRLYWYRQTLGQGPEFLTYFQNEAQLEKSRLLSDRFSAERPKGSFSTLEIQRTEQGDSAMYLCASSGGDSSYNEQFFGPGTRLTVL.

The chain joins TRBV7-9 to TRBJ2-1; 8 bases line up with TRBD1. With the DNA end fitting TRBJ2-5 better, the J assignment may be wrong. The CDR3 is made up of 12 amino acids. From germline, CDR1 is SEHNR and CDR2 FQNEAQ (reference sequence). DNA for the CDR3: TGTGCCAGCAGTTCGACAGGGGCGACCCAGTACTTC. It is translated as CASSSTGATQYF.

This clonotype turned up a few times. V and J are TRBV7-2 and TRBJ2-5; 8 nucleotides match TRBD2. The J call is doubtful: the DNA matches TRBJ2-1 better. The CDR3 runs 14 residues. Germline V lookup: CDR1 SGHTA, CDR2 FQGNSA. DNA for the CDR3: TGTGCCACCCCGGGGGGGCCACCCTACAATGAGCAGTTCTTC. Protein: CATPGGPPYNEQFF.

This rearrangement joins TRBV6-5 to TRBJ1-4; 7 bases are a match to TRBD1. V lost 10 bases, J lost 7 bases, and 6 bases stayed unmatched. The germline gives CDR1 MNHEY, CDR2 SVGAGI. This CDR3 is built from 12 residues. The DNA of the CDR3 is TGTGCCACCCGACAGGGTGGTGAAAAACTGTTTTTT. As protein: CATRQGGEKLFF.

The J gene is TRBJ1-4, the V gene TRBV7-9, with 8 bases matching TRBD1. The CDR3 spans 15 residues. J gave up 4 bases and V 2 bases, and 3 bases lay outside the gene matches. Germline CDR1 SEHNR, CDR2 FQNEAQ (reference sequence). The chain's CDR3 is CASSLPQGGNEKLFF. The CDR3 coding sequence is TGTGCCAGCAGCTTACCACAGGGGGGTAATGAAAAACTGTTTTTT.

In this sample, this clonotype turned up many times. The V gene is TRBV12-3 or TRBV12-4, the J gene TRBJ1-2; D not certain. The CDR3 consists of 11 residues. The V end lost 6 bases, the J end lost 4 bases, and 6 bases lay between the germline ends. The DNA for the CDR3 is TGTGCCAGCAGCTCAGGCTATGGCTACACCTTC. Amino acid sequence: CASSSGYGYTF.

The rearrangement joins TRBV5-5 to TRBJ2-5, with 9 bases fitting TRBD1. Germline lookup yields CDR1 SGHKS and CDR2 YYEKEE (reference sequence). CDR3 size: 15 residues. J gave up 5 bases and V 0 bases, and 5 bases lay outside the gene matches. CDR3 in amino acids: CASSLAGTGFETQYF. The CDR3 DNA sequence: TGTGCCAGCAGCTTGGCCGGGACAGGGTTCGAGACCCAGTACTTC. Together with reference TRBV5-5 and TRBJ2-5, the CDR3 gives the full variable domain: DAGVTQSPTHLIKTRGQQVTLRCSPISGHKSVSWYQQVLGQGPQFIFQYYEKEERGRGNFPDRFSARQFPNYSSELNVNALLLGDSALYLCASSLAGTGFETQYFGPGTRLLVL.

The chain uses TRBV12-3 or TRBV12-4 and TRBJ1-5; tentatively, D is TRBD1 (5 bases). This CDR3 is 15 amino acids long. Trimming removed 2 bases at V and 2 bases at J, with 10 bases between. CDR3 sequence: CASSLRQWGNQPQHF. The CDR3, as DNA: TGTGCCAGCAGTTTAAGACAGTGGGGCAATCAGCCCCAGCATTTT.

The chain has TRBV20-1 and TRBJ2-5, with D maybe TRBD2 (5 bases). CDR1 and CDR2 (germline): DFQATT, SNEGSKA (reference sequence). This CDR3 comprises 13 residues. With 6 bases removed from V and 1 base from J, the gap between germline ends came to 12 bases. CDR3 sequence reads: CSALSRGQETQYF. In DNA, the CDR3 is TGCAGTGCCCTCTCACGGGGCCAAGAGACCCAGTACTTC.

This clonotype turned up a few times. This chain joins TRBV5-1 and TRBJ2-4, with TRBD2 matching 10 bases. In germline, CDR1 is SGHRS, CDR2 YFSETQ. The trim removed 5 bases at V and 8 bases at J, leaving 10 bases unmatched. CDR3 length equals 15 residues. The CDR3 loop reads CASRTVAGGRYIQYF. CDR3 sequence (DNA): TGCGCCAGCAGGACTGTAGCGGGGGGAAGATACATTCAGTACTTC.

CDR3 protein: CSATGGLNEQYF. CDR3 coding DNA: TGCAGTGCTACAGGGGGTTTGAACGAGCAGTACTTC. This chain uses TRBV20-1 with TRBJ2-7; TRBD1 matches 7 bases. J was trimmed by 5 bases and V by 4 bases; bases with no gene match: 5. The CDR3 length is 12 residues. The germline V gene encodes CDR1 DFQATT and CDR2 SNEGSKA (reference sequence).

This clonotype was detected only a few times. V usage is TRBV29-1 and J usage is TRBJ2-5, with 8 positions matching TRBD2. The length of the CDR3 is 13 residues. The V gene's germline CDR1 is SQVTM and CDR2 ANQGSEA. The V segment lost 2 bases and the J segment 3 bases; nucleotides outside the gene matches: 2. DNA for the CDR3: TGCAGCGTTGAAAAGACTAGCGAAGAGACCCAGTACTTC. It translates to CSVEKTSEETQYF. Drawing the rest from reference TRBV29-1 and TRBJ2-5, the complete variable domain is SAVISQKPSRDICQRGTSLTIQCQVDSQVTMMFWYRQQPGQSLTLIATANQGSEATYESGFVIDKFPISRPNLTFSTLTVSNMSPEDSSIYLCSVEKTSEETQYFGPGTRLLVL.

This clonotype turned up a few times. The junction departs from the called germline gene at one end, perhaps through a read error. The V gene is TRBV7-9, the J gene TRBJ2-2, with TRBD1 matching 10 bases. This CDR3 contains 13 residues. Per the germline V gene, CDR1 is SEHNR and CDR2 is FQNEAQ (reference sequence). The CDR3 DNA sequence: TGTGCCTTGACAGGGGGCCTCACCGGGGAGCTGTCTTTT. Its protein product is CALTGGLTGELSF.

This chain links TRBV3-1 with TRBJ2-5; the D is unclear. The J call is uncertain, as TRBJ2-7 better fits the DNA end. CDR1 is LGHDT and CDR2 is YNNKEL in the germline V gene (reference sequence). The CDR3 loop spans 13 amino acids. CDR3 nucleotides: TGTGCCAGCAGCCAAGACCCGGTTTACGAGCAGTACTTC. The encoded protein is CASSQDPVYEQYF.

The chain combines TRBV7-2 with TRBJ1-2, with D unclear. Trimming took 3 bases from V and 0 from J, leaving 8 bases between them. The CDR3 is made up of 14 amino acids. The germline CDR1 and CDR2 sequences are SGHTA and FQGNSA. The CDR3 DNA reads TGTGCCAGCAGCTTCAACGAAGCTAACTATGGCTACACCTTC. This codes for CASSFNEANYGYTF.